This T cell receptor beta chain was captured in a study of blood T cell repertoires in COVID-19. As for the study in general: Italy, Spain and the United States were the sources of the convalescent and acute COVID-19 samples. T cells, B-cell-depleted T cells, or PBMCs provided the cDNA or gDNA that served as material.

The germline V gene encodes CDR1 SGHAT and CDR2 FQNNGV. With 3 bases removed from V and 7 bases from J, the gap between germline ends came to 16 bases. The CDR3 runs 16 residues. This clone was detected only once. Original methodology: Amplification with reference gene primers provided the estimates of nucleated cell counts. Assay used: immunoSEQ multiplex PCR; TCRdb lists only in-frame clones, some missing. The DNA gave D and trimming, while V, J and clone size come from that table. The table has about 430,000 clones, around nine tenths seen once. The TCR originated in a woman aged 18-30 years who had been exposed to COVID-19. Sequences were obtained from PBMCs or T cells enriched from blood (not recorded which). The chain recombines TRBV11-2 with TRBJ1-6; tentatively, D is TRBD1 (5 bases). In nucleotides, the CDR3 is TGTGCCAGCAGCTTGGCCAGAGAAAAGGGGAATTCACCCCTCCACTTT. Its translation: CASSLAREKGNSPLHF.